The rows below give T cell receptor beta chains drawn from one sample of a study of blood T cell repertoires in COVID-19. The table came from immunoSEQ multiplex PCR; TCRdb's copy has only in-frame clones and leaves some out. This sample carries roughly 330,000 clones, 88% of them seen once, and the ten largest clones take approximately 4%. The sample consisted of peripheral blood. All receptors come from a woman between 50 and 59 years old with active or convalescent COVID-19. CDR3s leave out the opening cysteine and the closing phenylalanine or tryptophan. Each record gives: V gene, J gene, D gene, CDR3 protein. A D gene is named only where the DNA matches it firmly.

v_call: TRBV20-1; j_call: TRBJ1-5; d_call: NA; cdr3_aa: SASSLTGVTGYSNQPQH
v_call: TRBV6-5; j_call: TRBJ2-1; d_call: NA; cdr3_aa: ASSYSSGRLYNEQF
v_call: TRBV7-8; j_call: TRBJ2-7; d_call: NA; cdr3_aa: ASSLYGMGEQY
v_call: TRBV11-2; j_call: TRBJ2-5; d_call: TRBD1; cdr3_aa: ASSPGDRGQETQY
v_call: TRBV4-1; j_call: TRBJ1-1; d_call: TRBD1; cdr3_aa: ASSQDSAGGYTEAF
v_call: TRBV9; j_call: TRBJ1-4; d_call: TRBD1; cdr3_aa: ASSDPGTGREKLF
v_call: TRBV21-1; j_call: TRBJ2-2; d_call: NA; cdr3_aa: ASSKVERSGTGELF
v_call: TRBV18; j_call: TRBJ1-2; d_call: TRBD1; cdr3_aa: ASSRDSTFFGYT
v_call: TRBV28; j_call: TRBJ2-2; d_call: NA; cdr3_aa: ASSLLRSGGKAGELF
v_call: TRBV7-8; j_call: TRBJ2-1; d_call: NA; cdr3_aa: ASSLDHRILNNEQF
v_call: TRBV6-6; j_call: TRBJ2-1; d_call: TRBD2; cdr3_aa: ASSRSLAGGSYNEQF
v_call: TRBV27; j_call: TRBJ1-2; d_call: TRBD1; cdr3_aa: ASSSTGTANYGYT
v_call: TRBV7-2; j_call: TRBJ2-7; d_call: NA; cdr3_aa: ASSSNSDSYEQY